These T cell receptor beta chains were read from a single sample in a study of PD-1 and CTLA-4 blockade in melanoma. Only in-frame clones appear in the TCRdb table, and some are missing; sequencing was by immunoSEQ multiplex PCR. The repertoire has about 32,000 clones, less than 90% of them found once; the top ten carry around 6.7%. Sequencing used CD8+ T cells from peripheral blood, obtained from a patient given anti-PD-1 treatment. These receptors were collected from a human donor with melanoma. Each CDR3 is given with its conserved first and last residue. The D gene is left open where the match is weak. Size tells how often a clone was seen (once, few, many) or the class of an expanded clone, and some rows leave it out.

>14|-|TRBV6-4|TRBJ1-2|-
CASSDRRDPYGYTF
TGTGCCAGCAGTGACAGGAGGGACCCCTATGGCTACACCTTC
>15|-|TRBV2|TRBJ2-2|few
CASSEFGGEFWGLFF
TGTGCCAGCAGTGAATTTGGGGGCGAGTTTTGGGGGCTGTTTTTT
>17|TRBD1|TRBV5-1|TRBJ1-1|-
CASSLGTGGAGNTEAFF
TGCGCCAGCAGCCTCGGGACAGGGGGCGCGGGGAACACTGAAGCTTTCTTT
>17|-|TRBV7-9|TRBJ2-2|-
CASLPPIIQGGTGELFF
TGTGCCAGCCTCCCACCTATCATACAGGGAGGAACCGGGGAGCTGTTTTTT
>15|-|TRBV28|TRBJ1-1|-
CASSFPRQSQTEAFF
TGTGCCAGCAGTTTCCCCAGACAGTCTCAGACTGAAGCTTTCTTT
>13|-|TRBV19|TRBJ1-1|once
CASSMRQNTEAFF
TGTGCCAGTAGTATGAGGCAGAACACTGAAGCTTTCTTT
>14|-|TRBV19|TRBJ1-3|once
CASSMLSSGNTIYF
TGTGCCAGTAGTATGTTGAGCTCTGGAAACACCATATATTTT
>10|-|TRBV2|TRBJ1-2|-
CASMEGILTF
TGTGCCAGCATGGAAGGGATACTCACCTTC
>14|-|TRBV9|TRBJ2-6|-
CASSVGAGTNVLTF
TGTGCCAGCAGCGTAGGGGCAGGAACCAACGTCCTGACTTTC
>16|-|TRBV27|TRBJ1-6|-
CASSPDWVSYNSPLHF
TGTGCCAGCAGTCCCGACTGGGTTTCCTATAATTCACCCCTCCACTTT
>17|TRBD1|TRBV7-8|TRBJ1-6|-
CASSSSGTGDVFSPLHF
TGTGCCAGCAGCTCCTCCGGGACAGGGGATGTGTTTTCACCCCTCCACTTT
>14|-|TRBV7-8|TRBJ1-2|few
CASSLAGTSDVYTF
TGTGCCAGCAGCTTAGCCGGGACTTCGGACGTCTACACCTTC
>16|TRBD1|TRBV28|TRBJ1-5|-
CASSSRDRGLNQPQHF
TGTGCCAGCAGTTCCCGGGACAGGGGTCTGAATCAGCCCCAGCATTTT
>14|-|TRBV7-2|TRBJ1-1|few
CASSLATGNTEAFF
TGTGCCAGCAGCTTAGCGACTGGGAACACTGAAGCTTTCTTT
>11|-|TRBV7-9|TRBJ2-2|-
CATLWAGELFF
TGTGCCACCCTGTGGGCCGGGGAGCTGTTTTTT
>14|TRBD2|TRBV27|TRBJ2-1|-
CASSLWTSPDEQFF
TGTGCCAGCAGTCTCTGGACTAGTCCCGATGAGCAGTTCTTC
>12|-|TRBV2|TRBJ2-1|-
CAVWTARAEQFF
TGTGCCGTATGGACAGCCCGGGCCGAGCAGTTCTTC
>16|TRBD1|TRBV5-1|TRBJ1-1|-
CASSLRQGALSTEAFF
TGCGCCAGCAGCCTCAGACAGGGGGCGCTTAGCACTGAAGCTTTCTTT
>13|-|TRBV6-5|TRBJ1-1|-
CASSYGSSSEAFF
TGTGCCAGCAGTTACGGCAGCTCCTCTGAAGCTTTCTTT
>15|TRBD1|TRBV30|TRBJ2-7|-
CAWSDGTGGPYEQYF
TGTGCCTGGAGTGACGGGACAGGGGGACCCTACGAGCAGTACTTC
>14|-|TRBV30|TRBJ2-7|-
CAWSDNQNYDEQYF
TGTGCCTGGAGTGATAACCAAAACTACGACGAGCAGTACTTC
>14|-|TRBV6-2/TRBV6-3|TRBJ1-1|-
CASSYRGLNTEAFF
TGTGCCAGCAGTTACCGGGGCCTGAACACTGAAGCTTTCTTT
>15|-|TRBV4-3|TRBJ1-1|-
CASSQDRGLNTEAFF
TGCGCCAGCAGCCAAGACAGGGGATTGAACACTGAAGCTTTCTTT
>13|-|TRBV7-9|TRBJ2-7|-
CASSLNSPYEQYF
TGTGCCAGCAGCTTGAACAGTCCCTACGAGCAGTACTTC
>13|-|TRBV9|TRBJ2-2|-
CASSAGLPGELFF
TGTGCCAGCAGCGCAGGGCTCCCCGGGGAGCTGTTTTTT
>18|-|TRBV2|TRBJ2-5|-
CASSGVFVGALPQETQYF
TGTGCCAGCAGTGGGGTGTTTGTGGGGGCCCTACCCCAAGAGACCCAGTACTTC
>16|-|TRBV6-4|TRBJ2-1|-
CASSDSGQGVADEQFF
TGTGCCAGCAGTGACTCGGGCCAGGGTGTAGCGGATGAGCAGTTCTTC
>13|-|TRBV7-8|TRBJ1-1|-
CASSLSGSTEAFF
TGTGCCAGCAGTCTCTCGGGGAGCACTGAAGCTTTCTTT
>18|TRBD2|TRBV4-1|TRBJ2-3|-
CASSQDPSYGGATDTQYF
TGCGCCAGCAGCCAAGATCCCTCGTACGGGGGGGCCACAGATACGCAGTATTTT
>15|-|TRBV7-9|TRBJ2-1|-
CASSLVALSYNEQFF
TGTGCCAGCAGCTTAGTGGCACTCTCCTACAATGAGCAGTTCTTC
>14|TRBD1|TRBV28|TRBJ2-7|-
CASSLRDRPWEQYF
TGTGCCAGCAGTTTAAGGGACAGACCCTGGGAGCAGTACTTC
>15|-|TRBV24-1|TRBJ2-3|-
CATSDLGTGMDTQYF
TGTGCCACCAGTGATTTGGGCACAGGAATGGATACGCAGTATTTT
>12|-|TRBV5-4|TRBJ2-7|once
CASSLAGTEQYF
TGTGCCAGCAGCTTGGCGGGGACCGAGCAGTACTTC
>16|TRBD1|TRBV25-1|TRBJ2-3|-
CASSEGQGASTDTQYF
TGTGCCAGCAGTGAGGGACAGGGGGCGTCCACAGATACGCAGTATTTT
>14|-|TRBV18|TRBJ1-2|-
CASSPVRSLDGYTF
TGTGCCAGCTCACCAGTAAGGTCCCTCGATGGCTACACCTTC
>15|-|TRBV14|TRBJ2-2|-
CASSQEVPFTGELFF
TGTGCCAGCAGCCAAGAAGTCCCATTCACCGGGGAGCTGTTTTTT